Below, one T cell receptor beta chain is given with its context. It has no known antigen specificity. Nothing much larger sits one base from this clone, and base qualities are not available. Instrument on record: Illumina HiSeq 2500. Quantitative 5'-RACE with molecular barcodes was the method used to prepare the TCR beta libraries. The study's processing was this. A new computational method based on a probabilistic model of VDJ rearrangement was used to identify disease-linked TCR variants. TCRdb redid the processing of the public reads, applying fastp at Q25 and MiXCR, and retained in-frame beta chains. Entries are consolidated by CDR3 protein sequence, retaining the most common genes and DNA. These V and J calls derive from TCRdb rather than the authors' analysis. The sample yields some 400,000 distinct CDR3 sequences; under 25% were counted once. Of the sample, roughly 16% falls within the top ten clones.

These data originate in a study of CD8 T cells in ankylosing spondylitis (dated by TCRdb to 2015 to 2018). Regarding the complete study: To find TCR variants linked to disease, the study profiled T cell receptor beta repertoires in ankylosing spondylitis patients and healthy donors. Peripheral blood was sampled, and synovial fluid was also collected from ankylosing spondylitis patients. In total, the full study cohort was made up of roughly 100 healthy donors and more than 20 ankylosing spondylitis patients. Points the paper makes about the study in general: The disease-linked clones had a CD8+ phenotype and were found at relatively low frequencies in peripheral blood. The disease-linked clones were reported as significantly enriched in matched synovial fluid samples from ankylosing spondylitis patients. Some TCR beta motif variants had previously been reported in synovial fluid and blood of reactive arthritis patients, which suggested common disease-initiation mechanisms. A TCR beta motif of about 8 highly homologous amino acid variants appeared characteristic of blood from ankylosing spondylitis patients.

From cysteine to phenylalanine, the CDR3 is 19 amino acids long. The DNA shown is the 57-base CDR3, in frame from base 1. According to the germline V gene (reference sequence), CDR1 reads MNHEY and CDR2 reads SMNVEV. V is shortened by 0 bases, J by 2 bases, and the region joining them spans 20 bases. Here the chain combines TRBV27 and TRBJ2-1; a tentative D match to TRBD1 spans 5 bases. Sequencing input: blood, either unsorted or a sorted T cell fraction (not recorded which). The receptor was derived from a male donor with ankylosing spondylitis. The DNA reads TGTGCCAGCAGTTTATCGGGGCCTCGCTCTCTTCTTCCCTACAATGAGCAGTTCTTC. It is translated as CASSLSGPRSLLPYNEQFF.